These T cell receptor beta chains were read from a single sample in a study of T cell responses to AZD1222 COVID-19 vaccine. TCRdb's copy holds only in-frame clones and misses some; the assay was immunoSEQ multiplex PCR. The data contain around 110,000 clones, roughly nine tenths of them seen just once; the ten biggest clones take up around 1.5%. This sample comprised peripheral blood, obtained 28 days after the second AZD1222 dose. The receptor set was obtained from an adult who received the AZD1222 COVID-19 vaccine. Each CDR3 is given with its conserved first and last residue. D genes are given only for firm matches. A clone size is listed for some rows: how often the clone was seen (once, few, many), or a class if it is expanded.

j_call v_call clone_size d_call cdr3_aa cdr3_nt
TRBJ1-1 TRBV2 NA NA CASRADRNTEAFF TGTGCCAGCAGAGCAGACAGGAACACTGAAGCTTTCTTT
TRBJ1-1 TRBV6-4 once NA CASSVGVFTEAFF TGTGCCAGCAGTGTCGGGGTCTTCACTGAAGCTTTCTTT
TRBJ2-1 TRBV9 NA TRBD2 CASSLNSGRAYNEQFF TGTGCCAGCAGCTTGAATAGCGGGAGAGCCTACAATGAGCAGTTCTTC
TRBJ2-2 TRBV28 NA NA CASSLSPGEGGELFF TGTGCCAGCAGTTTATCTCCGGGGGAAGGCGGGGAGCTGTTTTTT
TRBJ1-3 TRBV7-2 NA NA CASSPQADGNTIYF TGTGCCAGCAGCCCCCAGGCGGATGGAAACACCATATATTTT
TRBJ1-5 TRBV19 NA NA CASSIGAGHSNQPQHF TGTGCCAGTAGTATAGGAGCAGGACATAGCAATCAGCCCCAGCATTTT
TRBJ1-3 TRBV6-1 NA TRBD1 CASSGAGQALLINTIYF TGTGCCAGCAGTGGAGCGGGACAGGCTTTATTGATAAACACCATATATTTT
TRBJ1-6 TRBV7-9 NA NA CASSTGKRNNSPLHF TGTGCCAGCAGCACCGGGAAGAGGAATAATTCACCCCTCCACTTT
TRBJ1-4 TRBV11-3 NA TRBD1 CASSLTGFDEKLFF TGTGCCAGCAGCTTGACAGGGTTCGATGAAAAACTGTTTTTT
TRBJ2-3 TRBV7-9 NA TRBD2 CASSLVRLALSTDTQYF TGTGCCAGCAGCTTAGTTCGACTAGCGCTTAGCACAGATACGCAGTATTTT
TRBJ2-7 TRBV27 NA TRBD2 CASSLGTSGTYEQYF TGTGCCAGCAGTTTAGGGACTAGCGGCACCTACGAGCAGTACTTC
TRBJ1-2 TRBV19 NA TRBD1 CASRGRRGYTF TGTGCCAGCAGGGGGCGCCGAGGCTACACCTTC
TRBJ2-6 TRBV7-8 few NA CASSRSLIGLLSGANVLTF TGTGCCAGCAGCCGAAGTTTGATCGGGCTACTCTCCGGGGCCAACGTCCTGACTTTC
TRBJ2-7 TRBV5-4 once NA CASGGGASYEQYF TGTGCCAGCGGTGGTGGGGCCTCCTACGAGCAGTACTTC
TRBJ2-7 TRBV5-1 NA NA CASSWPQGQPGGYEQYF TGCGCCAGCAGCTGGCCGCAGGGGCAACCTGGGGGCTACGAGCAGTACTTC
TRBJ2-2 TRBV9 NA NA CASSVANPGTNTGELFF TGTGCCAGCAGCGTAGCTAACCCAGGGACGAACACCGGGGAGCTGTTTTTT
TRBJ2-2 TRBV7-7 NA TRBD2 CASSLFRGGNTGELFF TGTGCTAGCAGCTTATTTCGCGGGGGGAACACCGGGGAGCTGTTTTTT
TRBJ2-5 TRBV19 NA NA CASSISPQGGETQYF TGTGCCAGTAGTATTTCTCCCCAGGGCGGGGAGACCCAGTACTTC
TRBJ1-3 TRBV29-1 NA NA CSVEDVPGSGNTIYF TGCAGCGTTGAAGATGTGCCCGGATCTGGAAACACCATATATTTT
TRBJ1-2 TRBV30 NA NA CAWSVPGGYGYTF TGTGCCTGGAGTGTACCAGGAGGGTATGGCTACACCTTC
TRBJ2-5 TRBV4-1 NA NA CASSQDMVLGASGPVETQYF TGCGCCAGCAGCCAAGATATGGTGCTGGGGGCTTCGGGGCCGGTAGAGACCCAGTACTTC
TRBJ2-7 TRBV30 NA NA CAWNPVSSDEQYF TGTGCCTGGAACCCCGTGTCCTCGGACGAGCAGTACTTC
TRBJ2-7 TRBV4-1 NA NA CASSQGPLSLPYEQYF TGCGCCAGCAGCCAAGGCCCCTTATCGTTACCATACGAGCAGTACTTC
TRBJ1-1 TRBV5-6 NA NA CASSLYSGTEAFF TGTGCCAGCAGCTTGTATTCCGGCACTGAAGCTTTCTTT
TRBJ2-2 TRBV15 NA TRBD2 CATSRGGSEVWGGELFF TGTGCCACCAGCAGAGGCGGGAGTGAAGTTTGGGGCGGGGAGCTGTTTTTT
TRBJ2-7 TRBV23-1 once NA CASTVTGRSNEQYF TGCGCCAGCACCGTGACAGGAAGATCTAACGAGCAGTACTTC
TRBJ2-7 TRBV5-4 NA NA CASSLEGGDYEQYF TGTGCCAGCAGCTTGGAAGGGGGAGACTACGAGCAGTACTTC
TRBJ1-5 TRBV6-1 NA NA CASSEALSSNQPQHF TGTGCCAGCAGTGAAGCGCTGAGTAGCAATCAGCCCCAGCATTTT
TRBJ2-2 TRBV27 NA NA CASSLSRNTGELFF TGTGCCAGCAGTTTATCCAGGAACACCGGGGAGCTGTTTTTT
TRBJ1-3 TRBV11-2 NA NA CASSFQPGPGNTIYF TGTGCCAGCAGCTTTCAACCAGGACCTGGAAACACCATATATTTT
TRBJ2-1 TRBV19 NA NA CASSSRGRGNEQFF TGTGCCAGTAGTAGTAGGGGACGGGGGAATGAGCAGTTCTTC
TRBJ2-7 TRBV18 few NA CASSPAWEQYF TGTGCCAGCTCACCTGCGTGGGAGCAGTACTTC
TRBJ2-5 TRBV11-2 NA NA CASSLGGAQYQETQYF TGTGCCAGCAGCTTAGGGGGGGCCCAGTACCAAGAGACCCAGTACTTC
TRBJ1-2 TRBV28 NA NA CASSPDGTNYGYTF TGTGCCAGCAGTCCGGACGGGACTAACTATGGCTACACCTTC
TRBJ1-2 TRBV5-1 once TRBD1 CASRRITGADYGYTF TGCGCCAGCAGAAGGATCACAGGGGCGGACTATGGCTACACCTTC
TRBJ2-5 TRBV27 once NA CASRVGYQETQYF TGTGCCAGTCGGGTTGGGTACCAAGAGACCCAGTACTTC
TRBJ2-7 TRBV6-5 once NA CATGTPAVNEQYF TGTGCCACCGGGACACCCGCGGTTAACGAGCAGTACTTC
TRBJ1-1 TRBV5-8 NA NA CASSGTEAFF TGTGCCAGCAGTGGCACTGAAGCTTTCTTT
TRBJ1-1 TRBV6-6 NA NA CASSVGVTNTEAFF TGTGCCAGCAGCGTGGGAGTTACGAACACTGAAGCTTTCTTT
TRBJ1-5 TRBV4-1 NA NA CASSQDGTFKPQHF TGCGCCAGCAGCCAAGATGGGACATTCAAGCCCCAGCATTTT
TRBJ1-5 TRBV12-3/TRBV12-4 NA TRBD1 CATGGGPSQPQHF TGTGCCACGGGAGGGGGCCCCTCCCAGCCCCAGCATTTT
TRBJ2-1 TRBV11-3 NA TRBD2 CASSLLPGTSGSNEQFF TGTGCCAGCAGCCTATTACCAGGGACTAGCGGGAGTAATGAGCAGTTCTTC
TRBJ2-3 TRBV5-6 NA TRBD2 CASSSGLAGADTQYF TGTGCCAGCAGCTCCGGACTAGCGGGAGCAGATACGCAGTATTTT
TRBJ2-3 TRBV9 NA TRBD2 CASSVEASGRAPDTQYF TGTGCCAGCAGCGTAGAGGCTAGCGGGAGGGCCCCAGATACGCAGTATTTT
TRBJ2-7 TRBV9 NA TRBD2 CASSVGRGATEQYF TGTGCCAGCAGCGTAGGGCGGGGGGCAACCGAGCAGTACTTC
TRBJ2-7 TRBV4-2 NA NA CASSQEPGLSSYEQYF TGTGCCAGCAGCCAAGAGCCGGGACTTAGCTCCTACGAGCAGTACTTC